These 2 T cell receptor beta chains were sequenced from one sample in a study of shared clonotypes between healthy human individuals. Libraries were prepared by immunoSEQ multiplex PCR; TCRdb keeps only in-frame clonotypes and omits some of them. Among more than 2,000,000 clones listed, roughly nine tenths were seen once. The sequenced sample consisted of naive CD4+ T cells sorted from blood. Subset denoted: CD45RA+ positively selected. The receptors were sampled from a man between 18 and 29 years old in good health.

The chain employs TRBV6-5 and TRBJ2-1; 10 bases agree with TRBD2. V shed 6 bases, J shed 2 bases, and the junction held 4 bases outside the gene matches. The CDR3 has 15 residues. In germline, CDR1 is MNHEY, CDR2 SVGAGI. The CDR3 nucleotides are TGTGCCAGCAGCCTGAGCGGGAGGGCCTACAATGAGCAGTTCTTC. Translated: CASSLSGRAYNEQFF.

The rearrangement joins TRBV6-1 to TRBJ1-2, with no clear D. V was clipped by 0 bases and J by 4 bases, with 6 bases between them. In germline, CDR1 is MNHNS, CDR2 SASEGT. The CDR3 length is 13 residues. CDR3 protein: CASSEARIYGYTF. Written as DNA, the CDR3 is TGTGCCAGCAGTGAAGCACGGATCTATGGCTACACCTTC.